This is a list of T cell receptor beta chains from one sample in a study of response to subunit inactivated influenza vaccine. MiXCR was run by TCRdb on the RT-PCR reads, yielding one entry per CDR3 protein. The table lists roughly 500,000 distinct CDR3 sequences, over 25% of them singletons, with less than 2.5% in the top ten. The specimen comprised CD4+ T cells sorted from PBMCs, sampled roughly 5 days after vaccination. Receptors were obtained from a man aged 50-60 years who received an inactivated influenza vaccine. Both conserved end residues are part of each CDR3. D genes are given only for firm matches.

>TRBJ1-6|TRBV6-1|TRBD1
CASRGQGRSYNSPLHF
>TRBJ1-1|TRBV6-6|.
CASSYNQNTEAFF
>TRBJ1-5|TRBV7-9|.
CASSSDSVNQPQHF
>TRBJ2-2|TRBV20-1|TRBD2
CSATPLAGGGSTGELFF
>TRBJ2-7|TRBV28|.
CASSPEDTYEQYF
>TRBJ2-5|TRBV12-3/TRBV12-4|TRBD1
CASRMTGTETQYF
>TRBJ2-7|TRBV19|.
CASSMGVDSWRSYEQYF
>TRBJ2-5|TRBV28|TRBD2
CASSFRAGAGKTQYF
>TRBJ1-1|TRBV10-3|.
CAIIGGFNTEAFF
>TRBJ1-6|TRBV24-1|.
CATLGDRRSPLHF
>TRBJ2-3|TRBV7-9|.
CASGPWAGSTDTQYF
>TRBJ1-5|TRBV6-5|.
CASSYWPGGAQPQHF
>TRBJ2-1|TRBV3-1|.
CASSQDSEQFF
>TRBJ2-1|TRBV11-2|.
CASSPHNEQFF
>TRBJ2-1|TRBV10-3|TRBD2
CAISELAGGNEQFF
>TRBJ2-2|TRBV6-2/TRBV6-3|.
CASERDRRNTGELFF
>TRBJ1-4|TRBV5-1|.
CASSFRWLTGATNEKLFF
>TRBJ1-4|TRBV5-1|.
CASSLSVGNEKLFF
>TRBJ2-1|TRBV12-3/TRBV12-4|TRBD2
CASSQVPGLAGYEQFF
>TRBJ1-4|TRBV29-1|.
CSVALGGYEKLFF
>TRBJ2-3|TRBV28|.
CASQRGPRTDTQYF
>TRBJ2-1|TRBV20-1|TRBD2
CSAQTSQTPYNEQFF
>TRBJ2-1|TRBV7-2|.
CASTQSRNNEQFF
>TRBJ1-1|TRBV30|.
CASASNTEAFF
>TRBJ2-2|TRBV6-5|.
CASSWDRYTGELFF
>TRBJ2-7|TRBV20-1|.
CSATREVVEQYF
>TRBJ2-5|TRBV5-1|.
CASSFGLYDQETQDF
>TRBJ1-1|TRBV5-6|.
CASSLPEMNTEAFF
>TRBJ2-5|TRBV29-1|TRBD1
CSGETGAEETQYF
>TRBJ2-3|TRBV20-1|TRBD2
CSALAGGLGTDTQYF
>TRBJ2-1|TRBV2|.
CASSELRVRYNEQFF
>TRBJ2-5|TRBV5-1|TRBD2
CASRLGGQKTQETQYF
>TRBJ2-7|TRBV3-1|.
CATCQSSRANYEQYF
>TRBJ2-3|TRBV12-3/TRBV12-4|TRBD2
CASSNLAGSGDTQYF
>TRBJ2-6|TRBV12-3/TRBV12-4|.
CASRGNREVTGANVLTF
>TRBJ2-1|TRBV15|.
CATSRDIVGSEQFF
>TRBJ2-5|TRBV9|.
CASSVEGNFWETQYF
>TRBJ2-7|TRBV20-1|TRBD2
CGARPPSGSYEQYF
>TRBJ2-3|TRBV7-9|.
CASSHTADTQYF
>TRBJ1-2|TRBV20-1|.
CSAREGNGYTF
>TRBJ2-5|TRBV7-2|.
CASSLGPGVETQYF
>TRBJ2-3|TRBV5-1|.
CASSQGQPHTDTQYF
>TRBJ1-5|TRBV12-3/TRBV12-4|TRBD1
CASRATGDAFQPQHF
>TRBJ2-3|TRBV2|TRBD2
CASSAGTSGRFSTDTQYF
>TRBJ2-3|TRBV6-1|.
CASRQPVRGTATDTQYF
>TRBJ2-2|TRBV4-2|TRBD2
CASSPVEAGGIANTGELFF
>TRBJ2-7|TRBV11-1|TRBD1
CASSSGQGRDEQYF
>TRBJ2-7|TRBV4-3|.
CASSQEGGAVQYF
>TRBJ2-7|TRBV10-3|TRBD2
CASSDGTSGSYEQYF